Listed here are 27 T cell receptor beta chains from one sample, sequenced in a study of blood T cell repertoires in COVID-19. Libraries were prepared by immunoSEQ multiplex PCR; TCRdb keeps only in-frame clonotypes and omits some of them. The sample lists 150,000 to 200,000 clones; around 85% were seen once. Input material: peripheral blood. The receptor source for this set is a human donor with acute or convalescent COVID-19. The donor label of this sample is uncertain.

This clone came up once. The CDR3 spells CAWSFRTGGQYF. The CDR3 DNA reads as TGTGCCTGGAGTTTTAGGACAGGTGGTCAGTACTTC. The genes are TRBV30 and TRBJ2-7; 7 nucleotides align to TRBD1. This CDR3 has 12 amino acids. Germline trimming cut 2 bases from V and 10 bases from J; bases unmatched to any gene: 8. Germline CDR1 and CDR2: GTSNPN and SVGIG (reference sequence).

Written as DNA, the CDR3 is TGCGCCAGCAGCCTAAACGGAGCGGGGGGTACCCAAGAGACCCAGTACTTC. This sequence encodes CASSLNGAGGTQETQYF. V gene TRBV4-1 combines with J gene TRBJ2-5; TRBD2 matches 9 bases. Losses at the gene ends were 4 bases for V and 1 base for J; bases not matched to a gene: 10. Germline assignment: CDR1 MGHRA and CDR2 YSYEKL. This CDR3 has 17 residues.

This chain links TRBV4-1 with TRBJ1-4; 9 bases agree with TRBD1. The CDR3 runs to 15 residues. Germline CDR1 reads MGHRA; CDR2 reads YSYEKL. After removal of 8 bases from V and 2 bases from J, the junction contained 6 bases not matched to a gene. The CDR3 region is CASSNRGPTNEKLFF. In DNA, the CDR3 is TGCGCCAGCTCAAACAGGGGGCCTACTAATGAAAAACTGTTTTTT.

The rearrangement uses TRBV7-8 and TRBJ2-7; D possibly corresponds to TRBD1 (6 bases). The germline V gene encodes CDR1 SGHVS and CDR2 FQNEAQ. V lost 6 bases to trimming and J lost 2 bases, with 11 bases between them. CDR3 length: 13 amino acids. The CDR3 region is CASSRPGAYEQYF. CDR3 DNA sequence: TGTGCCAGCAGTCGTCCAGGGGCCTACGAGCAGTACTTC.

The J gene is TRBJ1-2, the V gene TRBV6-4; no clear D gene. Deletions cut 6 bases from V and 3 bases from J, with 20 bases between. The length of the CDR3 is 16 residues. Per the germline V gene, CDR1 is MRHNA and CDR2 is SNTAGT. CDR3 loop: CASSDTGLSGDYGYTF. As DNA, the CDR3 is TGTGCCAGCAGCGACACCGGACTATCTGGGGACTATGGCTACACCTTC.

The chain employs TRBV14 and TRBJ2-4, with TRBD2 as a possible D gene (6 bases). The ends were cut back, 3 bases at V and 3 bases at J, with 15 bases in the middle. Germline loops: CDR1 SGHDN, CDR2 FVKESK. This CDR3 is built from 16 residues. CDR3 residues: CASSQEVGRGKNIQYF. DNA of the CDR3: TGTGCCAGCAGCCAGGAAGTCGGGAGAGGCAAAAACATTCAGTACTTC.

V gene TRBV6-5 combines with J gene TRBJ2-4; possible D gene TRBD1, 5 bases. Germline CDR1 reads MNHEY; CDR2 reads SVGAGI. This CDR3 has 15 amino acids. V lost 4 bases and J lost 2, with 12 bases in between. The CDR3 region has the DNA TGTGCCAGCAGTTGGGGCGGCGGTACCAAAAACATTCAGTACTTC. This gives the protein CASSWGGGTKNIQYF.

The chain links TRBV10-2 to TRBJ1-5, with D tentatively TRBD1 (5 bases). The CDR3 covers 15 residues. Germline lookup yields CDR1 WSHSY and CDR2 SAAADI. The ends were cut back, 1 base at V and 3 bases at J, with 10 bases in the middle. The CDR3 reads CASSEFRQFNQPQHF. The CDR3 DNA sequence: TGCGCCAGCAGTGAGTTCCGACAGTTCAATCAGCCCCAGCATTTT.

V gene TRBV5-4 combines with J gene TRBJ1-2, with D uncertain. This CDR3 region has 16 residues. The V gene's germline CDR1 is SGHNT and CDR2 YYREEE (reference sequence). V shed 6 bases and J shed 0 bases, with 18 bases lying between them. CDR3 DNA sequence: TGTGCCAGCACCTCCCCGCGGAACTTAGCTAACTATGGCTACACCTTC. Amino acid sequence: CASTSPRNLANYGYTF.

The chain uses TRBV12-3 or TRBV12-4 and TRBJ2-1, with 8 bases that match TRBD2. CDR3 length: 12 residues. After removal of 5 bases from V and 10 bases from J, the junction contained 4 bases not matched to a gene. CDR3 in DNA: TGTGCCAGCAGTCCCCGGACTAGCGAGCAGTTCTTC. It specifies CASSPRTSEQFF.

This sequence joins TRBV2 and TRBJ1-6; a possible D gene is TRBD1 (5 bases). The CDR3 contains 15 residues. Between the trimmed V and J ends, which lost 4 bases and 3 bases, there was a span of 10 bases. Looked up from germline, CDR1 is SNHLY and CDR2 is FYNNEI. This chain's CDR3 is CASSGIGVYNSPLHF. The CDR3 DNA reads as TGTGCCAGCAGTGGGATAGGGGTCTATAATTCACCCCTCCACTTT.

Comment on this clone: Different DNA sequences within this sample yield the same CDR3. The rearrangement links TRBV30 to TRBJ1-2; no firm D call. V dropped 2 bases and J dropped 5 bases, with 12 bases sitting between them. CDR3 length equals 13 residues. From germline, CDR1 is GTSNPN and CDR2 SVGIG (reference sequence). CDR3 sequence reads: CAWSLASGYGYTF. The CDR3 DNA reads TGTGCCTGGAGTTTGGCCTCGGGGTATGGCTACACCTTC.

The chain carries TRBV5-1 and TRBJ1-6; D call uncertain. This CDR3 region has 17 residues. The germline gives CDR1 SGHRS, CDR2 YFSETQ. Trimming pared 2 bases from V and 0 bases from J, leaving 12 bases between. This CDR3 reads CASSFERTSSYNSPLHF. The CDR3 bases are TGCGCCAGCAGCTTCGAACGAACCAGCTCCTATAATTCACCCCTCCACTTT.

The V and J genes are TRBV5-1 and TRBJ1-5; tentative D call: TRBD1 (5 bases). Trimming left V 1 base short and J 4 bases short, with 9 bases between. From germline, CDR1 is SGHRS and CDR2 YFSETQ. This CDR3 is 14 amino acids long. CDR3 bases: TGCGCCAGCAGCTTGACAGGAAAGAATCAGCCCCAGCATTTT. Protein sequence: CASSLTGKNQPQHF.

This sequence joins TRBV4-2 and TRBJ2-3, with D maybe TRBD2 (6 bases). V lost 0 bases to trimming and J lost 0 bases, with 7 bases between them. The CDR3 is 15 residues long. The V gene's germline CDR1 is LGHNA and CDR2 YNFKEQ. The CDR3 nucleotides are TGTGCCAGCAGCCAAGAAGGGACTAGCACAGATACGCAGTATTTT. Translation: CASSQEGTSTDTQYF.

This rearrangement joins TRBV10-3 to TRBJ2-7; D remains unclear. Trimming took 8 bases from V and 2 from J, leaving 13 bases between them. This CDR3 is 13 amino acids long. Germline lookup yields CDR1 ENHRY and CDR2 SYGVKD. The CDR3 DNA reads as TGTGCCATCGCCAGGCAAAGTCCCTACGAGCAGTACTTC. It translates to CAIARQSPYEQYF.

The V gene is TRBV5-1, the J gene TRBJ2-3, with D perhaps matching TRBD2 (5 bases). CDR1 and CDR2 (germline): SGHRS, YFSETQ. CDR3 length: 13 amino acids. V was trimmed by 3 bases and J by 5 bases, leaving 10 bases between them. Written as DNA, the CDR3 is TGCGCCAGCAGCTACGGACGGGAAGATACGCAGTATTTT. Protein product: CASSYGREDTQYF.

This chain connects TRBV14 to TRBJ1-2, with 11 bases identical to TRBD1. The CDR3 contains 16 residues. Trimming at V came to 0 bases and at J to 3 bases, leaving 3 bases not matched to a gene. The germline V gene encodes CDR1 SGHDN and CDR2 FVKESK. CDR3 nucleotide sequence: TGTGCCAGCAGCCAAGACTGGACAGGGGGCTACTATGGCTACACCTTC. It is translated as CASSQDWTGGYYGYTF.

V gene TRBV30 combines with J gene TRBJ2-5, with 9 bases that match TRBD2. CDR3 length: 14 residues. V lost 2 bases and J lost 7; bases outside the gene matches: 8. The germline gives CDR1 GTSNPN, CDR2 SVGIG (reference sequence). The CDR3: CAWSPPSGAGTQYF. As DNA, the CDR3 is TGTGCCTGGAGTCCCCCTAGCGGGGCAGGGACCCAGTACTTC.

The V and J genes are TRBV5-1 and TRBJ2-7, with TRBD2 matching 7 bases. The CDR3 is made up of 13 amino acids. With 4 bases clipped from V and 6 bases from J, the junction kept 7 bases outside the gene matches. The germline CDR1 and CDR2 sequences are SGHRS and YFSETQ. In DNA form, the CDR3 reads TGCGCCAGCAGCCGGAGGGAGGGGATCGAGCAGTACTTC. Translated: CASSRREGIEQYF.

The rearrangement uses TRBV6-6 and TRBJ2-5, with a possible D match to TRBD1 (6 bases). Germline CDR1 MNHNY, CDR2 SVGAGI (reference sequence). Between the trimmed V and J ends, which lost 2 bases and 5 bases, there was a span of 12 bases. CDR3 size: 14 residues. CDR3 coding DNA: TGTGCCAGCAGTTACCCCCCCACAGGGGAGACCCAGTACTTC. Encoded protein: CASSYPPTGETQYF.

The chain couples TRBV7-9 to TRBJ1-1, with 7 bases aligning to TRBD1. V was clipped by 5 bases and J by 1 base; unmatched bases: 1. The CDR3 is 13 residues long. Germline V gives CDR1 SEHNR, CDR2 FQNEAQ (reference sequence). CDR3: CASSQGGNTEAFF. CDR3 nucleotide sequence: TGTGCCAGCAGCCAGGGGGGGAACACTGAAGCTTTCTTT.

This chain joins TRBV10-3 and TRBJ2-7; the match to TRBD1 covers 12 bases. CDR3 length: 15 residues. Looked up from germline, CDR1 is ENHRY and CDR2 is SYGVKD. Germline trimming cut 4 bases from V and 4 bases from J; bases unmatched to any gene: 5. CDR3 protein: CAISAGQGARYEQYF. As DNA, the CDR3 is TGTGCCATCAGTGCGGGACAGGGGGCGAGGTACGAGCAGTACTTC.

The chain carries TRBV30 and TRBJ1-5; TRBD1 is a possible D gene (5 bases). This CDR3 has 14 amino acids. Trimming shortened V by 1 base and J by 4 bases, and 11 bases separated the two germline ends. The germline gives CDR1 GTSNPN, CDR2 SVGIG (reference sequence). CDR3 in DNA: TGTGCCTGGAGTGCCAGGGTGAAGAATCAGCCCCAGCATTTT. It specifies CAWSARVKNQPQHF. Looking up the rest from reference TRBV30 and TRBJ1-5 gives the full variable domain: SQTIHQWPATLVQPVGSPLSLECTVEGTSNPNLYWYRQAAGRGLQLLFYSVGIGQISSEVPQNLSASRPQDRQFILSSKKLLLSDSGFYLCAWSARVKNQPQHFGDGTRLSIL.

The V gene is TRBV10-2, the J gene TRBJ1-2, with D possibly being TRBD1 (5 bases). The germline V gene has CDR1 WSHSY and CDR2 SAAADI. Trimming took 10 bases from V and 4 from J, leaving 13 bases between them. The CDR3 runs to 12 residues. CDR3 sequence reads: CATLLDSYGYTF. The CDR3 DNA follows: TGCGCCACCCTTCTCGACAGCTATGGCTACACCTTC.

The CDR3 coding sequence is TGTGCCAGTAAGACAGGGGATGAAGCTTTCTTT. This codes for CASKTGDEAFF. The V and J genes are TRBV6-5 and TRBJ1-1; 8 bases fit TRBD1. CDR1 is MNHEY and CDR2 is SVGAGI in the germline V gene. This CDR3 has 11 amino acids. The ends lost 9 bases at V and 7 bases at J; junction bases unmatched: 4.

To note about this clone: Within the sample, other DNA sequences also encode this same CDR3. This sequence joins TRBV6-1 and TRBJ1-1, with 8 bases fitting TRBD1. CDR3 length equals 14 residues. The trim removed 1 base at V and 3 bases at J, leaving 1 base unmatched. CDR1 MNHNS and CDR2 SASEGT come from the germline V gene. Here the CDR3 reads CASSEDRGDTEAFF. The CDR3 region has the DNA TGTGCCAGCAGTGAAGACAGGGGGGACACTGAAGCTTTCTTT.